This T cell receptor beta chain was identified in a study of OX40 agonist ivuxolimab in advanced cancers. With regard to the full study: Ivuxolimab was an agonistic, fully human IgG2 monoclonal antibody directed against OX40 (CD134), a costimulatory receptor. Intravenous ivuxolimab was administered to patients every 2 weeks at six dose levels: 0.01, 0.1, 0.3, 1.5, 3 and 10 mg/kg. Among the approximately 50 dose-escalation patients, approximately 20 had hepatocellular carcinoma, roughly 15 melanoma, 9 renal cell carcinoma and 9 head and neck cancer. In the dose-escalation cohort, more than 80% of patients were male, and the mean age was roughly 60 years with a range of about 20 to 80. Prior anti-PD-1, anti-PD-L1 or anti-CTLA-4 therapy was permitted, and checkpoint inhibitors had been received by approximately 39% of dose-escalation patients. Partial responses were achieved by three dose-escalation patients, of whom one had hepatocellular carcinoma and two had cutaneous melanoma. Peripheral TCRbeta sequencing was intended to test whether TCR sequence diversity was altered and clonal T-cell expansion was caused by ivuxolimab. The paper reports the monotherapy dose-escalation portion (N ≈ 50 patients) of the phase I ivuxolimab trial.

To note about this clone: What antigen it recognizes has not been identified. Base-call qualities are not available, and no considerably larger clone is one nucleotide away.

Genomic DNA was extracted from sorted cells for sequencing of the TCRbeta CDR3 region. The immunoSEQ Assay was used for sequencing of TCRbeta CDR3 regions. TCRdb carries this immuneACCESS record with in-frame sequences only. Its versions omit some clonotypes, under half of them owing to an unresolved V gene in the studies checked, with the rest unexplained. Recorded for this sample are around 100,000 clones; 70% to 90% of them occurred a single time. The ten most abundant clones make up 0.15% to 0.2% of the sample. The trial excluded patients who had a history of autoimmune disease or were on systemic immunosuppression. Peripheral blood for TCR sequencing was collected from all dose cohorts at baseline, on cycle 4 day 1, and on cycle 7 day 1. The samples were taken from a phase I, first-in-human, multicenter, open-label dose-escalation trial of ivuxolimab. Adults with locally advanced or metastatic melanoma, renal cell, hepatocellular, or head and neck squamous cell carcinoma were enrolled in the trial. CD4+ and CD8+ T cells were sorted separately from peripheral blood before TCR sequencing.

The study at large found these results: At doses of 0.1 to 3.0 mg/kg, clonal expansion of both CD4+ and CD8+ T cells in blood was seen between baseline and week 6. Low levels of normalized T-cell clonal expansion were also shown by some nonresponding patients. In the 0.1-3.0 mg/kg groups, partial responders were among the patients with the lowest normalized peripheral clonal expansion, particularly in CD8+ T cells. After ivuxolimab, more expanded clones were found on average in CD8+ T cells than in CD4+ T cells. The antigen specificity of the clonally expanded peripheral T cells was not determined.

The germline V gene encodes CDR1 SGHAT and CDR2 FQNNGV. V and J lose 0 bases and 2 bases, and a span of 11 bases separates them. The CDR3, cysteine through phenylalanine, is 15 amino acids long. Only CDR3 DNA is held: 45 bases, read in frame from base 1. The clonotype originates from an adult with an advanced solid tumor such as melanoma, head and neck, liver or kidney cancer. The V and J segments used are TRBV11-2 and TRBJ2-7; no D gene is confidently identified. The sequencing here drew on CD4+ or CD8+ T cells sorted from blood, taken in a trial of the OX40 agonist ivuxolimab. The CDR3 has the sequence CASSLDSSPPYEQYF. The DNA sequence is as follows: TGTGCCAGCAGCTTAGACTCCAGCCCACCCTACGAGCAGTACTTC.